One sample yielded the 8 T cell receptor beta chains listed below, sequenced in a study of OX40 agonist ivuxolimab in advanced cancers. Sequencing was performed with immunoSEQ multiplex PCR; in TCRdb, only in-frame clones are kept and a portion is missing. The table shows roughly 86,000 clones, with 80% to 95% occurring only once. Here the sequenced sample was CD4+ or CD8+ T cells sorted from blood, taken in a trial of the OX40 agonist ivuxolimab. Receptors were obtained from an adult with an advanced solid tumor such as melanoma, head and neck, liver or kidney cancer.

The gene calls are TRBV14 and TRBJ1-5, with D unresolved. From germline, CDR1 is SGHDN and CDR2 FVKESK. The CDR3 sequence is 13 residues long. Trimming took 0 bases from V and 4 from J, leaving 4 bases between them. Written as DNA, the CDR3 is TGTGCCAGCAGCCAAGAGAGTAATCAGCCCCAGCATTTT. It codes for CASSQESNQPQHF.

V usage is TRBV10-3 and J usage is TRBJ1-6, with no clear D. Looked up from germline, CDR1 is ENHRY and CDR2 is SYGVKD. V lost 4 bases and J 5 bases, leaving 12 bases between the germline ends. The CDR3 runs to 15 residues. CDR3 sequence (DNA): TGTGCCATCAGTGCGGGTTCGGAAGATAATTCACCCCTCCACTTT. Amino acid sequence: CAISAGSEDNSPLHF.

This clone appeared once. This chain connects TRBV6-6 to TRBJ1-5; D remains ambiguous. V dropped 0 bases and J dropped 3 bases, with 9 bases sitting between them. Germline loops: CDR1 MNHNY, CDR2 SVGAGI (reference sequence). This CDR3 is built from 15 residues. CDR3 coding DNA: TGTGCCAGCAGTTACTCGGCCACCCTCAATCAGCCCCAGCATTTT. It is translated as CASSYSATLNQPQHF.

The V gene is TRBV4-3, the J gene TRBJ1-5; D remains ambiguous. V lost 0 bases and J 9 bases, leaving 15 bases between the germline ends. Looked up from germline, CDR1 is LGHNA and CDR2 is YSLEER. The CDR3 totals 15 residues. CDR3 nucleotide sequence: TGCGCCAGCAGCCAAGAAGTTGAGTTCCTCTGGCCCCAGCATTTT. It is translated as CASSQEVEFLWPQHF.

J is TRBJ2-3 and V is TRBV28; 10 bases match TRBD2. Germline-derived CDR1 and CDR2 are MDHEN and SYDVKM. V lost 4 bases to trimming and J lost 1 base; unmatched junction nucleotides: 5. The CDR3 is 16 residues long. CDR3 in DNA: TGTGCCAGCAGTTGGGGGACTAGCGCACGCACAGATACGCAGTATTTT. Translation: CASSWGTSARTDTQYF.

This clone was observed a single time. The chain uses TRBV6-1 and TRBJ2-7, with 10 bases that match TRBD2. The length of the CDR3 is 14 residues. The V and J ends lost 6 bases and 2 bases, in that order; junction bases with no gene match: 4. Germline CDR1 MNHNS, CDR2 SASEGT. This CDR3 is CASRELAGTYEQYF. In DNA, the CDR3 is TGTGCCAGCAGAGAACTAGCGGGAACCTACGAGCAGTACTTC.

The chain joins TRBV5-1 to TRBJ2-7; the D gene is possibly TRBD2 (6 bases). CDR1 SGHRS and CDR2 YFSETQ come from the germline V gene. V was cut by 2 bases and J by 3 bases, with 9 bases left in between. The CDR3 has 13 residues. The CDR3 spells CASSFGLYYEQYF. CDR3 bases: TGCGCCAGCAGCTTCGGACTATACTACGAGCAGTACTTC.

The chain couples TRBV18 to TRBJ2-2, with 9 bases aligning to TRBD2. The CDR3 runs 16 residues. The J segment lost 5 bases and the V segment lost 0 bases, leaving 4 bases of the junction unmatched. CDR1 is KGHSH and CDR2 is LQKENI in the germline V gene. CDR3 in DNA: TGTGCCAGCTCACCACCAAGCGGGAGGTCTACCGGGGAGCTGTTTTTT. This translates into CASSPPSGRSTGELFF.